This TCR beta chain was sequenced in a study of regulatory T cells in long-lasting Graves disease. Findings and limits, study-wide: Having few samples may have compromised the accuracy.

Time point here: persistent/refractory GD, antithyroid drugs over 5 years with positive TRAb. There was RNA extracted from PBMCs, and the TCR library was made from it. This clonotype was seen at least ten times. No antigen is known for it. The length of the CDR3 is 16 residues. V lost 0 bases to trimming and J lost 5 bases, with 16 bases between them. Per germline, CDR1 LGHDT and CDR2 YNNKEL (reference sequence). Libraries of TCR beta came from iRepertoire HTBI primers plus Arm-PCR of CDR3 regions. In TCRdb, the multiplex PCR reads were re-called with MiXCR into one record per CDR3 protein. The sample records approximately 400,000 distinct CDR3 sequences, roughly 20% being singletons.

Source: peripheral blood mononuclear cells (PBMCs), taken when the disease was refractory, from a patient treated with antithyroid drugs. The TCR sequence derives from a woman aged 35 to 49 with Graves disease. The rearrangement joins TRBV3-1 to TRBJ2-5; D is possibly TRBD2 (6 bases). CDR3 in DNA: TGTGCCAGCAGCCAAGATCTCGGGACTTCGGTTGAGACCCAGTACTTC. Translating it yields CASSQDLGTSVETQYF.